These 14 T cell receptor beta chains came from one sample sequenced in a study of shared clonotypes between healthy human individuals. CD45RO-negative, CCR7-selected cells formed the naive CD8 fraction, which excluded terminally differentiated effector memory CD45RA+ cells. TCRdb keeps only in-frame clones here, not all; method: immunoSEQ multiplex PCR. The top ten clones hold about 1.1% of a sample with over 2 million clones, about 95% of them seen once. The sample consisted of naive CD8+ T cells sorted from blood. Receptor source: a man in his late teens or twenties in good health.

This clone was observed once. In DNA form, the CDR3 reads TGTGCCAGCAGTTTACTAGGAGGATACGCAGATACGCAGTATTTT. Protein product: CASSLLGGYADTQYF. This chain uses TRBV27 with TRBJ2-3, with D possibly TRBD2 on 5 matching bases. The CDR3 covers 15 residues. Germline-derived CDR1 and CDR2 are MNHEY and SMNVEV (reference sequence). V was shortened by 2 bases and J by 4 bases, with 13 bases between the two germline ends.

Worth noting for this clone: Distinct nucleotide sequences in the sample also encode this CDR3. The chain joins TRBV7-8 to TRBJ2-7; a weak D match, TRBD2 (5 bases). This CDR3 spans 13 amino acids. V gave up 5 bases and J gave up 2 bases, with 10 bases separating them. Germline loops: CDR1 SGHVS, CDR2 FQNEAQ. The CDR3 bases are TGTGCCAGCAGCCTACGAGGGACCTACGAGCAGTACTTC. Translation: CASSLRGTYEQYF.

The chain couples TRBV7-9 to TRBJ2-5, with 8 bases lining up with TRBD2. The germline V gene has CDR1 SEHNR and CDR2 FQNEAQ (reference sequence). J was trimmed by 1 base and V by 2 bases; bases with no gene match: 3. This CDR3 spans 15 amino acids. Here the CDR3 DNA reads TGTGCCAGCAGCTTAATAGCGGGGAGCCAAGAGACCCAGTACTTC. Residues: CASSLIAGSQETQYF.

The V gene is TRBV28, the J gene TRBJ2-5; a weak D match, TRBD2 (5 bases). The germline V and J ends were trimmed by 2 bases and 7 bases, with 14 bases remaining between them. CDR3 length equals 14 residues. Germline V lookup: CDR1 MDHEN, CDR2 SYDVKM. The CDR3 DNA follows: TGTGCCAGCAGTTTAGGCGTCTCCCGGGGGACCCAGTACTTC. As protein: CASSLGVSRGTQYF. Supplemented by reference TRBV28 and TRBJ2-5, the full variable domain reads DVKVTQSSRYLVKRTGEKVFLECVQDMDHENMFWYRQDPGLGLRLIYFSYDVKMKEKGDIPEGYSVSREKKERFSLILESASTNQTSMYLCASSLGVSRGTQYFGPGTRLLVL.

The V gene is TRBV4-1, the J gene TRBJ2-7; D is unresolved. CDR3 size: 16 residues. The germline gives CDR1 MGHRA, CDR2 YSYEKL. V gave up 4 bases and J gave up 6 bases, with 22 bases separating them. This CDR3 is CASSPSRLDPKREQYF. The CDR3 DNA sequence: TGCGCCAGCAGCCCCAGCCGTTTAGATCCCAAACGCGAGCAGTACTTC.

V usage is TRBV2 and J usage is TRBJ2-7; 7 positions agree with TRBD1. The trim removed 8 bases at V and 3 bases at J, leaving 16 bases unmatched. Germline-derived CDR1 and CDR2 are SNHLY and FYNNEI. The CDR3 totals 16 residues. The CDR3 sequence is CASLTGRGGNIYEQYF. CDR3 coding DNA: TGTGCCAGCCTAACGGGACGAGGGGGCAACATCTACGAGCAGTACTTC.

This chain connects TRBV4-2 to TRBJ2-7, with 10 bases identical to TRBD2. Trimming at V came to 4 bases and at J to 4 bases, leaving 7 bases not matched to a gene. The CDR3 spans 15 residues. Germline V gene sequence: CDR1 LGHNA, CDR2 YNFKEQ. CDR3 amino acids: CASSPPASGGYEQYF. Written as DNA, the CDR3 is TGTGCCAGCAGCCCGCCGGCTAGCGGGGGTTACGAGCAGTACTTC.

V and J are TRBV13 and TRBJ2-6, with 12 bases identical to TRBD1. CDR3 length: 19 amino acids. Germline CDR1 reads PRHDT; CDR2 reads FYEKMQ (reference sequence). V dropped 5 bases and J dropped 2; count of bases not matched to a gene: 10. CDR3 DNA: TGTGCCAGCAGCACGGGACAGGGGGCGTACAGGACTGGGGCCAACGTCCTGACTTTC. Translated: CASSTGQGAYRTGANVLTF. The full variable domain, completed using reference TRBV13 and TRBJ2-6, is AAGVIQSPRHLIKEKRETATLKCYPIPRHDTVYWYQQGPGQDPQFLISFYEKMQSDKGSIPDRFSAQQFSDYHSELNMSSLELGDSALYFCASSTGQGAYRTGANVLTFGAGSRLTVL.

This chain connects TRBV2 to TRBJ2-3; 15 nucleotides align to TRBD2. After removal of 3 bases from V and 0 bases from J, the junction contained 7 bases not matched to a gene. Germline CDR1 and CDR2: SNHLY and FYNNEI. CDR3 length equals 19 residues. The CDR3 DNA follows: TGTGCCAGCAGTGAGCCAGGACTAGCGGGGGGGCCGAGCACAGATACGCAGTATTTT. This encodes CASSEPGLAGGPSTDTQYF.

Notes on this clone: This sample includes further DNA sequences coding for the same CDR3. This chain joins TRBV7-9 and TRBJ2-7; no reliable D call. The CDR3 is 12 amino acids. In germline, CDR1 is SEHNR, CDR2 FQNEAQ (reference sequence). Trimming left V 3 bases short and J 3 bases short, with 6 bases between. The CDR3 DNA reads TGTGCCAGCAGCTTGCTGGACTACGAGCAGTACTTC. Translated, it gives CASSLLDYEQYF. The complete variable domain, with remaining parts taken from reference TRBV7-9 and TRBJ2-7, reads DTGVSQNPRHKITKRGQNVTFRCDPISEHNRLYWYRQTLGQGPEFLTYFQNEAQLEKSRLLSDRFSAERPKGSFSTLEIQRTEQGDSAMYLCASSLLDYEQYFGPGTRLTVT.

The CDR3 bases are TGTGCCAGCAGTCACCAGTGGGGGGGGGAAGAGACCCAGTACTTC. This gives the protein CASSHQWGGEETQYF. This chain links TRBV6-6 with TRBJ2-5, with 7 positions matching TRBD2. V lost 5 bases and J lost 3; bases outside the gene matches: 9. The CDR3 runs to 15 residues. Germline CDR1 and CDR2: MNHNY and SVGAGI (reference sequence).

The chain uses TRBV9 and TRBJ2-1; TRBD2 is a possible D gene (6 bases). This CDR3 contains 14 residues. V lost 3 bases and J lost 4, with 11 bases in between. Germline CDR1 is SGDLS and CDR2 is YYNGEE. CDR3 sequence (DNA): TGTGCCAGCAGCGACGGGAGCTCGTACAATGAGCAGTTCTTC. The encoded protein is CASSDGSSYNEQFF.

This clone was seen once. This CDR3 is CASSLVGAYNEQFF. The DNA for the CDR3 is TGCGCCAGCAGCTTGGTGGGGGCATACAATGAGCAGTTCTTC. V and J are TRBV5-1 and TRBJ2-1; perhaps TRBD1 as D (6 bases). Trimming took off 0 bases at V and 4 bases at J, with 8 bases between the two ends. Germline V gene lookup returns CDR1 SGHRS and CDR2 YFSETQ. The CDR3 consists of 14 residues.

The chain uses TRBV27 and TRBJ2-2; D gene unclear. Germline V gene lookup returns CDR1 MNHEY and CDR2 SMNVEV (reference sequence). The CDR3 has 14 residues. V lost 3 bases and J 2 bases, leaving 7 bases between the germline ends. CDR3 sequence reads: CASSFWGNTGELFF. The DNA for the CDR3 is TGTGCCAGCAGTTTTTGGGGTAACACCGGGGAGCTGTTTTTT.